The 29 T cell receptor beta chains presented below share a single source sample, sequenced in a study of T cell responses to AZD1222 COVID-19 vaccine. Using immunoSEQ multiplex PCR, the repertoire was profiled, and TCRdb retains in-frame clones only, with some absent. In the table there are roughly 120,000 clones, roughly 87% of which are singletons. The source was peripheral blood, collected on day 0 of AZD1222 vaccination. All receptors derive from an adult in good health.

The genes are TRBV5-6 and TRBJ1-1; D not resolved. Germline V gene lookup returns CDR1 SGHDT and CDR2 YYEEEE. The CDR3 covers 17 residues. V lost 3 bases and J 5 bases, leaving 23 bases between the germline ends. This CDR3 reads CASSSESRVTVRTEAFF. The CDR3 bases are TGTGCCAGCAGCTCGGAAAGCCGGGTGACGGTGAGAACTGAAGCTTTCTTT.

This clone was recorded a few times. V usage is TRBV4-2 and J usage is TRBJ2-2, with 7 positions matching TRBD2. After removal of 0 bases from V and 7 bases from J, the junction contained 11 bases not matched to a gene. CDR1 LGHNA and CDR2 YNFKEQ come from the germline V gene. This CDR3 region has 17 residues. The CDR3 loop is CASSQDLGTRGIGELFF. The CDR3, as DNA: TGTGCCAGCAGCCAAGATCTTGGGACGCGGGGGATCGGGGAGCTGTTTTTT.

The CDR3, as DNA: TGTGCCAGCTCAGATTACTCCTATAATTCACCCCTCCACTTT. It translates to CASSDYSYNSPLHF. The rearrangement links TRBV18 to TRBJ1-6; no firm D call. The CDR3 totals 14 residues. V lost 5 bases and J 0 bases, leaving 5 bases between the germline ends. Germline CDR1 is KGHSH and CDR2 is LQKENI. Full variable domain (missing parts from reference TRBV18 and TRBJ1-6): NAGVMQNPRHLVRRRGQEARLRCSPMKGHSHVYWYRQLPEEGLKFMVYLQKENIIDESGMPKERFSAEFPKEGPSILRIQQVVRGDSAAYFCASSDYSYNSPLHFGNGTRLTVT.

The chain uses TRBV5-5 and TRBJ1-2, with D possibly TRBD1 on 5 matching bases. Germline-derived CDR1 and CDR2 are SGHKS and YYEKEE (reference sequence). Trimming took off 5 bases at V and 1 base at J, with 9 bases between the two ends. The CDR3 is made up of 13 amino acids. CDR3 bases: TGTGCCAGCAGTCGGGACTTTAACTATGGCTACACCTTC. Translated, it gives CASSRDFNYGYTF.

V usage is TRBV3-1 (or the pseudogene TRBV3-2) and J usage is TRBJ2-1, with unresolved D. The CDR3 sequence is 14 residues long. V lost 0 bases to trimming and J lost 4 bases, with 7 bases between them. Germline V gene sequence: CDR1 LGHDT, CDR2 YNNKEL (reference sequence). Written as DNA, the CDR3 is TGTGCCAGCAGCCAAGAGACCTATTACAATGAGCAGTTCTTC. Protein product: CASSQETYYNEQFF.

The V gene is TRBV9, the J gene TRBJ1-1; D gene ambiguous. CDR1 is SGDLS, CDR2 YYNGEE, per germline. Trimming left V 4 bases short and J 4 bases short, with 14 bases between. This CDR3 is built from 14 residues. The CDR3 here is CASSPGRGRTEAFF. CDR3 in DNA: TGTGCCAGCAGCCCCGGGCGAGGGCGCACTGAAGCTTTCTTT.

This chain uses TRBV7-9 with TRBJ1-2; D unclear. V gave up 2 bases and J gave up 3 bases, with 10 bases separating them. The CDR3 loop spans 14 amino acids. Germline CDR1 is SEHNR and CDR2 is FQNEAQ (reference sequence). The chain's CDR3 is CASSLPGSDYGYTF. The CDR3 DNA is TGTGCCAGCAGCTTACCGGGGTCAGACTATGGCTACACCTTC.

V usage is TRBV19 and J usage is TRBJ2-7; D is unclear. This CDR3 is 14 amino acids long. The ends were cut back, 3 bases at V and 0 bases at J, with 9 bases in the middle. CDR1 LNHDA and CDR2 SQIVND come from the germline V gene (reference sequence). The CDR3: CASSIFLLSYEQYF. In nucleotides, the CDR3 is TGTGCCAGTAGTATCTTTTTGCTCTCCTACGAGCAGTACTTC.

The V gene is TRBV6-5, the J gene TRBJ1-1; no reliable D call. The CDR3 runs to 14 residues. Germline CDR1 reads MNHEY; CDR2 reads SVGAGI. With 2 bases removed from V and 3 bases from J, the gap between germline ends came to 10 bases. The CDR3 nucleotides read TGTGCCAGCAGTTACCAAGGACGGCACACTGAAGCTTTCTTT. Encoded protein: CASSYQGRHTEAFF.

This chain joins TRBV5-6 and TRBJ2-7; TRBD1 or TRBD2 may be the D gene (5 bases each). The V gene lost 4 bases and the J gene lost 6 bases, with 17 bases spanning the gap. CDR1 is SGHDT and CDR2 is YYEEEE in the germline V gene. CDR3 length: 14 amino acids. The CDR3 loop is CASSGPPGTAEQYF. CDR3 nucleotides: TGTGCCAGCAGCGGACCACCGGGGACGGCCGAGCAGTACTTC. The variable domain in full, completed from reference TRBV5-6 and TRBJ2-7, reads DAGVTQSPTHLIKTRGQQVTLRCSPKSGHDTVSWYQQALGQGPQFIFQYYEEEERQRGNFPDRFSGHQFPNYSSELNVNALLLGDSALYLCASSGPPGTAEQYFGPGTRLTVT.

The chain recombines TRBV12-3 or TRBV12-4 with TRBJ1-1; the D is unclear. Trimming removed 4 bases from V and 8 bases from J, with 8 bases in between. The CDR3 is 11 residues long. CDR3 sequence reads: CASSWQAEAFF. The CDR3 DNA sequence: TGTGCCAGCAGTTGGCAGGCGGAAGCTTTCTTT.

The chain combines TRBV20-1 with TRBJ1-2, with D unclear. The CDR3 is made up of 11 amino acids. V shed 3 bases and J shed 4 bases, with 6 bases lying between them. The V gene's germline CDR1 is DFQATT and CDR2 SNEGSKA (reference sequence). Here the CDR3 DNA reads TGCAGTGCTAGTACACCCTATGGCTACACCTTC. As protein: CSASTPYGYTF.

The chain joins TRBV7-6 to TRBJ2-7; D remains ambiguous. V was trimmed by 2 bases and J by 0 bases, leaving 8 bases between them. This CDR3 comprises 14 residues. Germline CDR1 is SGHVS and CDR2 is FNYEAQ. The CDR3 sequence is CASSLRTVSYEQYF. In DNA, the CDR3 is TGTGCCAGCAGCTTAAGGACGGTCTCCTACGAGCAGTACTTC.

The chain has TRBV4-3 and TRBJ1-5, with TRBD1 matching over 7 bases. The CDR3 runs to 17 residues. CDR1 is LGHNA and CDR2 is YSLEER in the germline V gene. With 0 bases clipped from V and 9 bases from J, the junction kept 14 bases outside the gene matches. CDR3 residues: CASSQDAVGQAVRPQHF. As DNA, the CDR3 is TGCGCCAGCAGCCAAGATGCAGTTGGACAGGCGGTAAGGCCCCAGCATTTT.

The chain couples TRBV4-3 to TRBJ2-2, with D unresolved. Deletions cut 4 bases from V and 7 bases from J, with 4 bases between. There are 11 residues in the CDR3. Germline V gene lookup returns CDR1 LGHNA and CDR2 YSLEER. In DNA form, the CDR3 reads TGCGCCAGCAGCCGATACGGGGAGCTGTTTTTT. This sequence encodes CASSRYGELFF.

The rearrangement uses TRBV5-6 and TRBJ1-4; possibly TRBD1 for D (6 bases). CDR1 is SGHDT and CDR2 is YYEEEE in the germline V gene. The CDR3 has 16 amino acids. V was shortened by 1 base and J by 4 bases, with 14 bases between the two germline ends. This CDR3 is CASSLTGGAGNEKLFF. The CDR3 nucleotides are TGTGCCAGCAGCTTGACGGGGGGCGCGGGTAATGAAAAACTGTTTTTT.

The CDR3 DNA follows: TGTGCCAGCAGATCGACGGTCTCCTATAATTCACCCCTCCACTTT. This gives the protein CASRSTVSYNSPLHF. The chain recombines TRBV5-6 with TRBJ1-6; D is undetermined. Germline values: CDR1 SGHDT, CDR2 YYEEEE. The CDR3 contains 15 residues. Deletions cut 5 bases from V and 0 bases from J, with 9 bases between.

The chain links TRBV4-3 to TRBJ2-7; 8 bases line up with TRBD2. CDR3 length: 15 residues. V trimming: 0 bases; J trimming: 2 bases; junction bases outside the gene matches: 3. From germline, CDR1 is LGHNA and CDR2 YSLEER. The CDR3 nucleotides read TGCGCCAGCAGCCAAGATGCAGCGGGAGCCTACGAGCAGTACTTC. It codes for CASSQDAAGAYEQYF.

This chain uses TRBV11-2 with TRBJ1-1, with D possibly being TRBD1 (5 bases). The germline V gene has CDR1 SGHAT and CDR2 FQNNGV. CDR3 size: 18 residues. The V and J ends lost 0 bases and 1 base respectively, with 18 bases between them. CDR3 amino acids: CASSLEAPGHLANTEAFF. For the CDR3, the DNA is TGTGCCAGCAGCTTAGAAGCCCCCGGACACCTAGCGAACACTGAAGCTTTCTTT. The full variable domain, completed using reference TRBV11-2 and TRBJ1-1, is EAGVAQSPRYKIIEKRQSVAFWCNPISGHATLYWYQQILGQGPKLLIQFQNNGVVDDSQLPKDRFSAERLKGVDSTLKIQPAKLEDSAVYLCASSLEAPGHLANTEAFFGQGTRLTVV.

The chain joins TRBV6-2 or TRBV6-3 to TRBJ2-1; D is possibly TRBD2 (6 bases). This CDR3 region has 14 residues. Trimming removed 6 bases at V and 7 bases at J, with 16 bases between. Germline V gene lookup returns CDR1 MNHEY and CDR2 SVGEGT. Written as DNA, the CDR3 is TGTGCCAGCAGCCACGGGGGTTTGGGTAATGAGCAGTTCTTC. Amino acids: CASSHGGLGNEQFF.

The V and J genes are TRBV5-1 and TRBJ1-6, with D perhaps TRBD1 (6 bases). Trimming removed 0 bases from V and 6 bases from J, with 13 bases in between. The germline V gene encodes CDR1 SGHRS and CDR2 YFSETQ. CDR3 length equals 16 residues. This chain's CDR3 is CASSLGGGATNSPLHF. The CDR3, as DNA: TGCGCCAGCAGCTTGGGTGGGGGCGCTACTAATTCACCCCTCCACTTT. Supplemented by reference TRBV5-1 and TRBJ1-6, the full variable domain reads KAGVTQTPRYLIKTRGQQVTLSCSPISGHRSVSWYQQTPGQGLQFLFEYFSETQRNKGNFPGRFSGRQFSNSRSEMNVSTLELGDSALYLCASSLGGGATNSPLHFGNGTRLTVT.

J is TRBJ2-7 and V is TRBV5-4; possibly TRBD2 for D (6 bases). From germline, CDR1 is SGHNT and CDR2 YYREEE (reference sequence). Between the trimmed V and J ends, which lost 0 bases and 1 base, there was a span of 14 bases. The CDR3 totals 16 residues. Here the CDR3 reads CASSLGVGGGSYEQYF. The CDR3 region has the DNA TGTGCCAGCAGCTTGGGTGTGGGGGGTGGATCCTACGAGCAGTACTTC.

The chain uses TRBV10-3 and TRBJ1-6; 10 bases fit TRBD1. This CDR3 is 18 amino acids long. Trimming at V came to 4 bases and at J to 1 base, leaving 7 bases not matched to a gene. Germline V gene lookup returns CDR1 ENHRY and CDR2 SYGVKD. This CDR3 is CAISGTGGVSSYNSPLHF. CDR3 in DNA: TGTGCCATCAGTGGGACAGGGGGTGTTTCGTCCTATAATTCACCCCTCCACTTT.

In this sample, this clone turned up a few times. The J gene is TRBJ1-3, the V gene TRBV27; no clear D. Germline V gene data show CDR1 as MNHEY and CDR2 as SMNVEV (reference sequence). V was pared by 3 bases and J by 4 bases, with 1 base between. This CDR3 is 11 amino acids long. CDR3 bases: TGTGCCAGCAGTTTGGGAAACACCATATATTTT. Its protein is CASSLGNTIYF.

This clone was seen more than once but under ten times. J is TRBJ2-1 and V is TRBV29-1, with 7 bases matching TRBD2. The CDR3 is 14 amino acids. J gave up 3 bases and V 7 bases, and 9 bases lay outside the gene matches. Germline-derived CDR1 and CDR2 are SQVTM and ANQGSEA. CDR3 in DNA: TGCAGCGGTTCTGGGGGGGTGGACTACAATGAGCAGTTCTTC. Translation: CSGSGGVDYNEQFF.

This chain connects TRBV3-1 (or the pseudogene TRBV3-2) to TRBJ2-5; no clear D gene. This CDR3 is 12 amino acids long. Germline-derived CDR1 and CDR2 are LGHDT and YNNKEL (reference sequence). V shed 1 base and J shed 4 bases, with 4 bases lying between them. In nucleotides, the CDR3 is TGTGCCAGCAGCCAAGTATCAGAGACCCAGTACTTC. Translated, it gives CASSQVSETQYF.

This rearrangement joins TRBV5-5 to TRBJ1-2; D is undetermined. This CDR3 spans 15 amino acids. Germline CDR1 and CDR2: SGHKS and YYEKEE (reference sequence). V shed 3 bases and J shed 8 bases, with 20 bases lying between them. The CDR3, as DNA: TGTGCCAGCAGCTCAAACAATCCGGACTCGGGGGGCTACACCTTC. Encoded protein: CASSSNNPDSGGYTF.

The chain recombines TRBV18 with TRBJ2-7; unclear D gene. The V gene lost 3 bases and the J gene lost 5 bases, with 14 bases spanning the gap. This CDR3 spans 14 amino acids. Germline V gene sequence: CDR1 KGHSH, CDR2 LQKENI. CDR3 region: CASSPTPPINEQYF. The CDR3 bases are TGTGCCAGCTCACCGACTCCACCCATCAACGAGCAGTACTTC.

The chain uses TRBV6-5 and TRBJ2-7; D might be TRBD1 (6 bases). Germline lookup yields CDR1 MNHEY and CDR2 SVGAGI. Trimming left V 10 bases short and J 3 bases short, with 7 bases between. The CDR3 is 10 amino acids. DNA for the CDR3: TGTGCCACAGGGGACTACGAGCAGTACTTC. Protein product: CATGDYEQYF.